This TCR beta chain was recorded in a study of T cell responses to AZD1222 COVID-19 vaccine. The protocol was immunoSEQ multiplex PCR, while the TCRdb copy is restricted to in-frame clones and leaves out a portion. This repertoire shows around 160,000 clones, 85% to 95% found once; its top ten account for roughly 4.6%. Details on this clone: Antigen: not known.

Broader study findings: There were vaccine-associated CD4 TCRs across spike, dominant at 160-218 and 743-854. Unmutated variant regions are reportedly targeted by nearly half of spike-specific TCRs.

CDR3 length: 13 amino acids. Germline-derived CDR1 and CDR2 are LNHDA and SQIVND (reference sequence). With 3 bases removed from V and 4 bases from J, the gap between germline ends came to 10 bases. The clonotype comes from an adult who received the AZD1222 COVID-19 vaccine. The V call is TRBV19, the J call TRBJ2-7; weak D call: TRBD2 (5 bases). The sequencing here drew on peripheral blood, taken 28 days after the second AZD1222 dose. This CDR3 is CASSISVEYEQYF. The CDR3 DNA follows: TGTGCCAGTAGTATTAGCGTCGAATACGAGCAGTACTTC.